These 30 T cell receptor beta chains came from one sample sequenced in a study of T cells after yellow fever vaccination. TCRdb redid the calling of the 5' RACE reads with MiXCR, one entry per CDR3 protein. The sample lists 250,000 to 400,000 distinct CDR3 sequences, 4.1% seen once, with around 24% in the top ten. This specimen was PBMCs, taken 5 days after the yellow fever booster vaccination. Every receptor here comes from a man aged 18 to 35 who received the YFV17D yellow fever vaccine.

This clonotype was seen a few times. The V gene is TRBV20-1, the J gene TRBJ1-2; D is possibly TRBD1 (5 bases). Per germline, CDR1 DFQATT and CDR2 SNEGSKA (reference sequence). There are 14 residues in the CDR3. V shed 1 base and J shed 6 bases, with 15 bases lying between them. Here the CDR3 DNA reads TGCAGTGCTAGAGCCGGGGGTACGATTGATGGCTACACCTTC. It encodes CSARAGGTIDGYTF.

A remark on this clonotype: A junction end diverges from the germline sequence, so it may reflect a read error. The V call is TRBV5-5, the J call TRBJ1-1; D is perhaps TRBD1 (5 bases). This CDR3 spans 13 amino acids. Germline values: CDR1 SGHKS, CDR2 YYEKEE (reference sequence). The CDR3 here is CASCLQGATEAFF. For the CDR3, the DNA is TGTGCCAGCTGCTTGCAGGGCGCCACTGAAGCTTTCTTT.

The J gene is TRBJ2-1, the V gene TRBV9, with D possibly matching TRBD1 (6 bases). The V gene's germline CDR1 is SGDLS and CDR2 YYNGEE. V was clipped by 3 bases and J by 14 bases, with 18 bases between them. The CDR3 has 13 amino acids. CDR3 nucleotides: TGTGCCAGCAGCGCTAACCCCGGGACATCGGAGTTCTTC. Protein sequence: CASSANPGTSEFF.

This clonotype was seen only a few times. J is TRBJ1-3 and V is TRBV7-9, with a tentative D call TRBD1 (5 bases). The germline V gene encodes CDR1 SEHNR and CDR2 FQNEAQ (reference sequence). Deletions cut 1 base from V and 0 bases from J, with 10 bases between. This CDR3 is built from 16 residues. The CDR3 sequence is CASSLGGTLSGNTIYF. Written as DNA, the CDR3 is TGTGCCAGCAGCTTAGGAGGGACTCTCTCTGGAAACACCATATATTTT.

This clonotype was counted only a few times. The rearrangement joins TRBV4-1 to TRBJ2-7; D may be TRBD1 or TRBD2 (5 bases each). Per the germline V gene, CDR1 is MGHRA and CDR2 is YSYEKL. V was pared by 4 bases and J by 6 bases, with 19 bases between. The CDR3 loop spans 15 amino acids. CDR3 sequence: CASSPRDLTNGEQYF. CDR3 in DNA: TGCGCCAGCAGCCCCAGGGACCTCACCAATGGCGAGCAGTACTTC.

The V gene is TRBV20-1, the J gene TRBJ1-5; a weak D match, TRBD1 (5 bases). Trimming shortened V by 0 bases and J by 3 bases, and 9 bases separated the two germline ends. This CDR3 is built from 14 residues. Germline CDR1 is DFQATT and CDR2 is SNEGSKA (reference sequence). CDR3 DNA sequence: TGCAGTGCTAGAGAGGGGGAGATCAATCAGCCCCAGCATTTT. Encoded protein: CSAREGEINQPQHF.

A few counts support this clonotype. The V gene is TRBV20-1, the J gene TRBJ2-5; D may correspond to TRBD1 or TRBD2 (6 bases each). Germline V CDR1 and CDR2: DFQATT, SNEGSKA (reference sequence). This CDR3 has 14 amino acids. Trimming stripped 0 bases from V and 5 bases from J, with 13 bases between. CDR3 sequence (DNA): TGCAGTGCTAGAGATGAGGGGGGCTCGGAGACCCAGTACTTC. Residues: CSARDEGGSETQYF.

The sample holds a few counts of this clonotype. The rearrangement joins TRBV12-3 or TRBV12-4 to TRBJ1-2; the D is unclear. The V gene lost 4 bases and the J gene lost 4 bases, with 10 bases spanning the gap. This CDR3 comprises 13 residues. CDR3 nucleotides: TGTGCCAGCAGTTGGTTACGCGCCTATGGCTACACCTTC. Its protein product is CASSWLRAYGYTF.

This clonotype was seen a few times. The V call is TRBV11-2, the J call TRBJ2-3, with 9 positions matching TRBD2. Germline trimming cut 5 bases from V and 1 base from J; bases unmatched to any gene: 10. Germline V gene sequence: CDR1 SGHAT, CDR2 FQNNGV. The CDR3 sequence is 17 residues long. The CDR3 nucleotides read TGTGCCAGCAGCCCCCTGCGGGGGGGCTTTCGCACAGATACGCAGTATTTT. Translating it yields CASSPLRGGFRTDTQYF.

This clonotype was seen only a few times. The rearrangement uses TRBV20-1 and TRBJ1-6; D is undetermined. The germline V gene encodes CDR1 DFQATT and CDR2 SNEGSKA (reference sequence). V shed 0 bases and J shed 7 bases, with 10 bases lying between them. CDR3 length equals 14 residues. This CDR3 reads CSARDHGSNSPLHF. The CDR3 DNA follows: TGCAGTGCTAGAGATCACGGGTCGAATTCACCCCTCCACTTT.

The rearrangement links TRBV21-1 to TRBJ2-3. TRBV21-1 is flagged as a pseudogene. This CDR3 region has 13 residues. The CDR3 sequence is CASSNKRCVAQYF. Here the CDR3 DNA reads TGTGCCAGCAGCAATAAACGATGCGTGGCGCAGTATTTT.

In its sample, this clonotype was seen many times. CDR3 sequence: CASSSTGAPGETQYF. The CDR3 DNA is TGCGCCAGCAGCTCCACCGGGGCCCCAGGGGAGACCCAGTACTTC. V usage is TRBV5-1 and J usage is TRBJ2-5; D possibly uses TRBD1 or TRBD2 (5 bases each). Looked up from germline, CDR1 is SGHRS and CDR2 is YFSETQ. The V gene lost 3 bases and the J gene lost 5 bases, with 17 bases spanning the gap. CDR3 length: 15 residues.

In this sample, this clonotype turned up many times. The chain employs TRBV12-3 or TRBV12-4 and TRBJ2-1; the match to TRBD2 covers 12 bases. V dropped 7 bases and J dropped 9; count of bases not matched to a gene: 10. This CDR3 region has 15 residues. The CDR3 bases are TGTGCCAGCACCCGGGCTAGCGGGGGGGCCGGTGAGCAGTTCTTC. Protein product: CASTRASGGAGEQFF.

This clonotype was observed at least ten times. This sequence joins TRBV6-5 and TRBJ2-7; the match to TRBD1 covers 9 bases. J gave up 3 bases and V 5 bases, and 8 bases lay outside the gene matches. The CDR3 sequence is 15 residues long. CDR1 and CDR2 from the germline V gene are MNHEY and SVGAGI. This CDR3 reads CASSTSGTGYYEQYF. CDR3 in DNA: TGTGCCAGCAGTACGTCCGGGACAGGGTACTACGAGCAGTACTTC.

This clonotype showed up many times. The chain is built from TRBV30 and TRBJ2-7; 11 positions agree with TRBD2. This CDR3 has 12 residues. J lost 4 bases, V lost 4 bases, and 0 bases had no gene match. CDR1 GTSNPN and CDR2 SVGIG come from the germline V gene (reference sequence). In DNA form, the CDR3 reads TGTGCCTGGACTAGCGGGGGGTACGAGCAGTACTTC. Translating it yields CAWTSGGYEQYF.

In its sample, this clonotype was seen many times. J is TRBJ2-1 and V is TRBV4-2, with 7 bases identical to TRBD2. V lost 1 base to trimming and J lost 3 bases; unmatched junction nucleotides: 0. Germline CDR1 is LGHNA and CDR2 is YNFKEQ. The CDR3 runs 14 residues. The CDR3 is CASSQGGGYNEQFF. The CDR3, as DNA: TGTGCCAGCAGCCAAGGGGGGGGCTACAATGAGCAGTTCTTC.

The DNA of the CDR3 is TGTGCCAGCGGCCTAGGGAAGGGGGCGAACACAGATACGCAGTATTTT. Protein product: CASGLGKGANTDTQYF. This sequence joins TRBV12-3 or TRBV12-4 and TRBJ2-3; 7 positions match TRBD1. The CDR3 loop spans 16 amino acids. Losses at the gene ends were 8 bases for V and 2 bases for J; bases not matched to a gene: 13.

This clonotype was seen at least ten times. The V call is TRBV4-3, the J call TRBJ2-3; D possibly corresponds to TRBD2 (6 bases). Deletions cut 0 bases from V and 3 bases from J, with 10 bases between. The CDR3 runs 15 residues. In germline, CDR1 is LGHNA, CDR2 YSLEER. The CDR3 DNA sequence: TGCGCCAGCAGCCAAGATCCTAGCGCGACAGATACGCAGTATTTT. Its protein is CASSQDPSATDTQYF.

This clonotype was detected a few times. The J gene is TRBJ2-2, the V gene TRBV5-1, with 12 bases that match TRBD2. The CDR3 contains 16 residues. With 1 base clipped from V and 6 bases from J, the junction kept 4 bases outside the gene matches. CDR1 and CDR2 (germline): SGHRS, YFSETQ. CDR3 protein: CASSLPSGGASGELFF. The DNA for the CDR3 is TGCGCCAGCAGCTTGCCTAGCGGGGGGGCCTCCGGGGAGCTGTTTTTT.

This clonotype was seen once. The chain has TRBV29-1 and TRBJ2-3; D is possibly TRBD1 (6 bases). Germline V lookup: CDR1 SQVTM, CDR2 ANQGSEA. The CDR3 spans 14 residues. Between the trimmed V and J ends, which lost 5 bases and 1 base, there was a span of 13 bases. DNA of the CDR3: TGCAGCGTTCGCAGGGGCTACCGCACAGATACGCAGTATTTT. Its protein is CSVRRGYRTDTQYF.

This clonotype was counted between two and nine times. The chain combines TRBV5-4 with TRBJ2-4, with 7 positions matching TRBD2. V lost 0 bases, J lost 5 bases, and 2 bases stayed unmatched. CDR1 is SGHNT and CDR2 is YYREEE in the germline V gene (reference sequence). The CDR3 is 14 residues long. The CDR3 loop is CASSLAGGQNIQYF. CDR3 DNA: TGTGCCAGCAGCTTGGCGGGGGGTCAAAACATTCAGTACTTC.

CDR3 DNA sequence: TGTGCCAGCAGAGGGGGGAGGGCCGCGGAAAAACTGTTTTTT. It codes for CASRGGRAAEKLFF. This rearrangement joins TRBV2 to TRBJ1-4; D is possibly TRBD1 (6 bases). The V and J ends lost 6 bases and 8 bases respectively, with 16 bases between them. The CDR3 has 14 residues. From germline, CDR1 is SNHLY and CDR2 FYNNEI.

The rearrangement uses TRBV4-2 and TRBJ2-5; 8 bases map to TRBD2. This CDR3 has 16 residues. The V segment lost 3 bases and the J segment 3 bases; nucleotides outside the gene matches: 9. Looked up from germline, CDR1 is LGHNA and CDR2 is YNFKEQ. This CDR3 is CASSQDRAGVKETQYF. The CDR3 bases are TGTGCCAGCAGCCAGGATCGAGCGGGGGTCAAAGAGACCCAGTACTTC.

The chain joins TRBV7-9 to TRBJ1-1; TRBD1 might be the D (5 bases). CDR1 and CDR2 (germline): SEHNR, FQNEAQ (reference sequence). The CDR3 has 15 residues. V lost 1 base, J lost 3 bases, and 12 bases lay in between. In DNA form, the CDR3 reads TGTGCCAGCAGCTTAGTTAGGGGTGTCGACACTGAAGCTTTCTTT. This sequence encodes CASSLVRGVDTEAFF. The full variable domain, with the rest looked up from reference TRBV7-9 and TRBJ1-1, is DTGVSQNPRHKITKRGQNVTFRCDPISEHNRLYWYRQTLGQGPEFLTYFQNEAQLEKSRLLSDRFSAERPKGSFSTLEIQRTEQGDSAMYLCASSLVRGVDTEAFFGQGTRLTVV.

The rearrangement links TRBV5-1 to TRBJ2-1, with D tentatively TRBD1 (6 bases). V was shortened by 4 bases and J by 3 bases, with 11 bases between the two germline ends. This CDR3 spans 14 amino acids. CDR1 is SGHRS, CDR2 YFSETQ, per germline. The CDR3 nucleotides are TGCGCCAGCAGCAAGGACAGACACTACAATGAGCAGTTCTTC. It codes for CASSKDRHYNEQFF.

This sequence joins TRBV5-1 and TRBJ1-1; no reliable D call. Germline assignment: CDR1 SGHRS and CDR2 YFSETQ. The CDR3 extends over 13 amino acids. V dropped 7 bases and J dropped 1 base, with 11 bases sitting between them. The CDR3 nucleotides are TGCGCCAGCCGCCTTGGCACGAACACTGAAGCTTTCTTT. Its translation: CASRLGTNTEAFF. Full variable domain (outside the CDR3, taken from reference TRBV5-1 and TRBJ1-1): KAGVTQTPRYLIKTRGQQVTLSCSPISGHRSVSWYQQTPGQGLQFLFEYFSETQRNKGNFPGRFSGRQFSNSRSEMNVSTLELGDSALYLCASRLGTNTEAFFGQGTRLTVV.

This clonotype occurred many times. V usage is TRBV25-1 and J usage is TRBJ1-3; D remains ambiguous. V was pared by 3 bases and J by 1 base, with 7 bases between. This CDR3 contains 14 residues. The germline V gene has CDR1 MGHDK and CDR2 SYGVNS. The CDR3 reads CASSDSRSGNTIYF. CDR3 DNA sequence: TGTGCCAGCAGTGATTCAAGATCTGGAAACACCATATATTTT.

This clonotype turned up a few times. The chain has TRBV7-2 and TRBJ1-3, with D tentatively TRBD1 (6 bases). Trimming shortened V by 5 bases and J by 3 bases, and 14 bases separated the two germline ends. The CDR3 loop spans 15 amino acids. Per germline, CDR1 SGHTA and CDR2 FQGNSA. CDR3 sequence: CASSRDTGGGNTIYF. As DNA, the CDR3 is TGTGCCAGCAGCAGGGACACCGGAGGTGGAAACACCATATATTTT.

V gene TRBV5-1 combines with J gene TRBJ2-4; possible D gene TRBD2, 6 bases. The CDR3 loop spans 13 amino acids. Germline loops: CDR1 SGHRS, CDR2 YFSETQ. V lost 5 bases to trimming and J lost 3 bases, with 9 bases between them. CDR3 region: CASRGGNKNIQYF. CDR3 bases: TGCGCCAGCAGAGGAGGGAACAAAAACATTCAGTACTTC.

This sequence joins TRBV28 and TRBJ2-3, with TRBD1 matching 8 bases. After removal of 5 bases from V and 5 bases from J, the junction contained 18 bases not matched to a gene. The CDR3 sequence is 18 residues long. Germline values: CDR1 MDHEN, CDR2 SYDVKM. Here the CDR3 DNA reads TGTGCCAGCAGTCAGAATCCCTCGGACAGGGAACTAGGAGATACGCAGTATTTT. This codes for CASSQNPSDRELGDTQYF.